One and the same sample provided the 2 T cell receptor beta chains below, sequenced in a study of blood T cell repertoires in COVID-19 (dated by TCRdb to 2020 to 2021). Library method: the immunoSEQ multiplex PCR assay. TCRdb provides this immuneACCESS table in a form limited to in-frame rearrangements. Some clones are lacking; in checked studies, under half of them reflect an unresolved V gene, and why the rest are absent is not known. The sample data list roughly 300,000 clones, and just over 85% of these were observed just once. The ten most abundant clones make up about 10% of the sample. Sequenced: PBMCs or T cells enriched from blood (not recorded which). The receptors were gathered from a woman aged 18-29 years who had recovered from COVID-19.

This clone was seen many times. The V call is TRBV5-6, the J call TRBJ2-7, with 8 bases that match TRBD1. V lost 1 base, J lost 0 bases, and 3 bases stayed unmatched. Per germline, CDR1 SGHDT and CDR2 YYEEEE. This CDR3 spans 15 amino acids. CDR3 nucleotides: TGTGCCAGCAGCTTGTTGACAGGGGTCTCCTACGAGCAGTACTTC. It yields the protein CASSLLTGVSYEQYF.

The rearrangement links TRBV18 to TRBJ1-3; D is perhaps TRBD1 (5 bases). The CDR3 spans 18 residues. V was pared by 1 base and J by 0 bases, with 16 bases between. Germline V gene lookup returns CDR1 KGHSH and CDR2 LQKENI. The CDR3 nucleotides are TGTGCCAGCTCACCACGCAGGGAGGAAGACCACTCTGGAAACACCATATATTTT. The encoded protein is CASSPRREEDHSGNTIYF.